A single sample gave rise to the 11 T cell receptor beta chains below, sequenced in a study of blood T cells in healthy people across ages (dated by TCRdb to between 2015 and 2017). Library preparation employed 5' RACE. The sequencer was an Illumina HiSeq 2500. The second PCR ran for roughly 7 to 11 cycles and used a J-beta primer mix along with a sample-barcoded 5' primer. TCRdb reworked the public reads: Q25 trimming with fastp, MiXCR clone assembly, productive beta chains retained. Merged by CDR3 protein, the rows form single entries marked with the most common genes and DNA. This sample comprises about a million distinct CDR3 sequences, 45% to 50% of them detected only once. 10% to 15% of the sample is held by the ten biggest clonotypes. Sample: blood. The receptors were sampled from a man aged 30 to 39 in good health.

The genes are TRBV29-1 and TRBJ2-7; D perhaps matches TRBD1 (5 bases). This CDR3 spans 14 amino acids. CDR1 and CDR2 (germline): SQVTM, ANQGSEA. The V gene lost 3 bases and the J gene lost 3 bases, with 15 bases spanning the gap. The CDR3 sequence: CSVEYGDSLYEQYF. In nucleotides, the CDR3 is TGCAGCGTTGAGTATGGCGACAGCCTCTACGAGCAGTACTTC.

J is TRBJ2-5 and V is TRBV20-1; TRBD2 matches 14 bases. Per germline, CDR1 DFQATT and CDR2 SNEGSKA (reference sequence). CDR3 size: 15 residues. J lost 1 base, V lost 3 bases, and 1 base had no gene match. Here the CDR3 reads CSASGLAGGQETQYF. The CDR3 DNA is TGCAGTGCTAGCGGACTAGCGGGAGGCCAAGAGACCCAGTACTTC.

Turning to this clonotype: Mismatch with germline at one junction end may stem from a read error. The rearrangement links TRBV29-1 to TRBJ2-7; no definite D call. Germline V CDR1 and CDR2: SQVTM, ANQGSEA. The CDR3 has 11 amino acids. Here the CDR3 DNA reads TGCAACGTTGCAGTAACCTACGAGCGGTACTTC. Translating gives CNVAVTYERYF.

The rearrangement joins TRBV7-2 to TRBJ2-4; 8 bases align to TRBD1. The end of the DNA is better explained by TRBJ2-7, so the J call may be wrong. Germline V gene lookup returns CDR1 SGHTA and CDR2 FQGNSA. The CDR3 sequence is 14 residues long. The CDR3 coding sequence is TGTGCCAGCAGCCCCGACAGGGGTCCCTGCGAGCAGTACTTC. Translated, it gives CASSPDRGPCEQYF.

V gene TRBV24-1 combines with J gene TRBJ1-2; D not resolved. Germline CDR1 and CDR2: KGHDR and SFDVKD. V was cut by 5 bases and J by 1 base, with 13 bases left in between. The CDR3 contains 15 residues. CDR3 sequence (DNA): TGTGCCACCAGTGTTGAGCCACCGCTTAACTATGGCTACACCTTC. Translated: CATSVEPPLNYGYTF.

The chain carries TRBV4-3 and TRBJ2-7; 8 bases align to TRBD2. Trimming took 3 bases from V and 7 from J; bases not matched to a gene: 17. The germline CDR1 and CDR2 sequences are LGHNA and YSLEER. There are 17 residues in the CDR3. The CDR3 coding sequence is TGCGCCAGCAGCCAGAACAGCGGGGGAATCTCCTACAATGAGCAGTACTTC. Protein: CASSQNSGGISYNEQYF.

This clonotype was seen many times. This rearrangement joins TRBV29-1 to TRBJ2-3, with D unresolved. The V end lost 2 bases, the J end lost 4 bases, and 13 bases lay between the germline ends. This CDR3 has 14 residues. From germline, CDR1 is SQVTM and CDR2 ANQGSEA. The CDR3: CSVELAPRSDTQYF. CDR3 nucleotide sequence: TGCAGCGTTGAACTGGCGCCTCGGTCAGATACGCAGTATTTT.

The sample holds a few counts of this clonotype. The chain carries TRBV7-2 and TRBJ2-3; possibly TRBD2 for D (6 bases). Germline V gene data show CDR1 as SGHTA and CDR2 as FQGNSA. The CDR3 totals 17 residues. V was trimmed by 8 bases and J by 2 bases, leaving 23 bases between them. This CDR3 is CASPPPRKRVITDTQYF. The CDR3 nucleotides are TGTGCCAGCCCTCCGCCCCGGAAGCGGGTAATCACAGATACGCAGTATTTT.

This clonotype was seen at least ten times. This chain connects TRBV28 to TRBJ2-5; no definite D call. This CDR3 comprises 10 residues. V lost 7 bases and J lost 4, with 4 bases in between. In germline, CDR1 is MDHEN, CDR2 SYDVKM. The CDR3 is CASKGETQYF. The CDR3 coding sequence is TGTGCCAGCAAAGGAGAGACCCAGTACTTC.

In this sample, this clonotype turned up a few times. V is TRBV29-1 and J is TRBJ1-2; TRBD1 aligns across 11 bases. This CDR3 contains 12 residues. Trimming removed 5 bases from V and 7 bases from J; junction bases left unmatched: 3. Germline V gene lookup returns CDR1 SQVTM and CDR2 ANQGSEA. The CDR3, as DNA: TGCAGCGTTCCTGGGACAGGGGGTGGCTACACCTTC. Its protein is CSVPGTGGGYTF.

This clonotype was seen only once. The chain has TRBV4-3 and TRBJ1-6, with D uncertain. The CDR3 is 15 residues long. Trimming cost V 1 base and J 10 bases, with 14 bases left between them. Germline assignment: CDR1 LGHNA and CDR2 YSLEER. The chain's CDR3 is CASSQVEGLDSPLHF. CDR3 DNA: TGCGCCAGCAGCCAAGTCGAAGGACTGGACTCACCCCTCCACTTT.